The clone carrying this T cell receptor beta chain was observed a few times. Antigen: not known. The source of the sample is a study of identical twins. Unique molecular identifiers were present on cDNA, and template switching added a universal primer site. Each CDR3 protein gets one entry after TCRdb re-called the 5' RACE reads with MiXCR. The sample gives about 220,000 distinct CDR3 sequences, approximately 8% of which show up once; more than 5% is in the top ten. The study's findings and limits: Within twin pairs, the out-of-frame alpha sequences they shared showed excess low generation probability. Beta out-of-frame sequences showed weaker excess sharing between twins. High-abundance cord blood beta clonotypes had fewer insertions; memory repertoires showed none.

The CDR3 totals 19 residues. V gave up 4 bases and J gave up 0 bases, with 23 bases separating them. Germline V CDR1 and CDR2: MNHEY, SVGAGI. These data were also filed under a second study, of yellow fever vaccine responses in identical twins.

The V gene is TRBV6-5, the J gene TRBJ2-3; D is possibly TRBD1 (6 bases). The source is a woman aged 18-35 years in good health. The specimen sequenced was CD8+ T cells sorted from blood. The CDR3 protein is CASSSHSVTGTTSTDTQYF. The CDR3 nucleotides are TGTGCCAGCAGTTCCCATTCGGTAACCGGGACAACTAGCACAGATACGCAGTATTTT.